The sequence of this T cell receptor beta chain was determined in a study of T cells after yellow fever vaccination (dated by TCRdb to the late 2010s). Regarding the complete study: The SMART-Seq v4 Ultra Low Input RNA kit was used to prepare libraries from fractions with low cell numbers. Blood was drawn at multiple timepoints before and after primary and secondary immunization, with bulk PBMC replicates and cell subsets isolated. Two healthy male donors, one aged 18 to 30 and one aged 30 to 40 years, made up the cohort. To follow T-cell clones before and after primary and booster YFV17D yellow fever vaccination, bulk TCR alpha and beta repertoires were sequenced over time. Beyond this particular receptor, the publication reports: Computational filtering was needed because FACS-sorted repertoires could contain abundant contaminating clonotypes from the bulk population. Because the study included only a couple of donors, the extent to which the findings can be generalized is limited. After the booster, most of the clones that had expanded following primary vaccination were detected again (just under 97% of CD4 and more than 85% of CD8), which suggests that memory was broadly maintained. Compared with the primary T-cell response, the secondary T-cell response was faster but weaker, reaching its peak on day 5 rather than on day 15. A small share of clonotypes was detected in both CD4 and CD8 compartments, with the overlap likely arising from convergent recombination.

As to this clonotype: Its antigen is still unknown. The junction and the germline gene differ at one end; a read error may be behind it.

TCR cDNA was made using 5'RACE template switching, a step that added a universal primer site and unique molecular identifiers. Priming for cDNA synthesis came from both the TCR alpha and TCR beta constant segments. Library amplification used two PCR steps, and the second PCR step added sample barcodes and sequencing adapters. Sequencing of libraries was done on Illumina HiSeq 2500 (2x100 bp) or NovaSeq (2x150 bp). Per the original workflow: MIGEC handled demultiplexing of reads and collapsing into UMI consensus sequences, while MiXCR performed V(D)J alignment. Vaccine-responding clonotypes were defined with edgeR using replicate PBMC samples, requiring FDR below 0.01 and a log2 fold change above 5 up to day 15. Bulk clonotypes were assigned CD4 or CD8 identity according to which sequenced CD4 or CD8 repertoire held them at higher abundance. The public reads were reanalyzed by TCRdb: fastp trimming at Q25, MiXCR alignment, in-frame beta chains only. All rows with the same CDR3 protein become a single entry with the most common DNA and genes. Clone size and V and J calls follow TCRdb, not the original study. This sample holds around 600,000 distinct CDR3 sequences; 12% were observed only once. The ten top clones hold 15% of the sample.

The treatment or condition label corresponds to: live attenuated yellow fever vaccine strain. Two biological replicates of bulk PBMCs were collected at each blood-draw timepoint. A standard Ficoll-Paque protocol was used to isolate PBMCs from peripheral blood. RNA was extracted with TriZol from bulk PBMCs, CD4 and CD8 fractions, and dextramer-positive and dextramer-negative fractions. The CDR3 covers 14 residues, taking in both the cysteine and the phenylalanine. Only the CDR3 DNA stays, 42 bases, in frame from base 1. This receptor was taken from a young man who received the YFV17D yellow fever vaccine. Specimen: PBMCs, collected on the day of the yellow fever booster vaccination. The sequence links TRBV12-3 or TRBV12-4 to TRBJ1-2; 7 of the junction bases match TRBD1. The nucleotide sequence is given as TGTGCTAGCAGCAAGGGACAGAACTACTATGGCTACACCTTC. It codes for CASSKGQNYYGYTF.